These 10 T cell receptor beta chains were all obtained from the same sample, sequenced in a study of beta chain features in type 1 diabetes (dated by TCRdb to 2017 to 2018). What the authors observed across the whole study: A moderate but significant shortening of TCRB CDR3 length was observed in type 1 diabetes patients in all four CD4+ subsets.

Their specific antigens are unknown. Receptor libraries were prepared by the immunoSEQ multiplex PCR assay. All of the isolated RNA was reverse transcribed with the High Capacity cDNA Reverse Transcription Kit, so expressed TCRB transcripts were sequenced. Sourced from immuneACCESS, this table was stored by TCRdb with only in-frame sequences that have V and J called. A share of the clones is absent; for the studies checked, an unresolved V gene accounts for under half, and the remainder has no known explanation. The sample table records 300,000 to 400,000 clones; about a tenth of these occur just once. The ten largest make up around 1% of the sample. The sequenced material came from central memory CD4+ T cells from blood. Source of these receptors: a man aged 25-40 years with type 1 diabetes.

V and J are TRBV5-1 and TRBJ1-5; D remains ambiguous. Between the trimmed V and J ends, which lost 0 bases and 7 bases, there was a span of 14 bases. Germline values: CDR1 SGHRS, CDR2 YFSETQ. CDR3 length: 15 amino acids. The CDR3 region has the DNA TGCGCCAGCAGCTTGGAATCGCCGGCCGGGCAGCCCCAGCATTTT. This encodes CASSLESPAGQPQHF.

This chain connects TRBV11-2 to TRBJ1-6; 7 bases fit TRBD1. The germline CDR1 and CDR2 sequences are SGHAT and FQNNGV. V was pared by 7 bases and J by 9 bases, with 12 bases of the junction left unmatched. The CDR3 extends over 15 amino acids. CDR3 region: CASTPGGVEGSPLHF. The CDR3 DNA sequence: TGTGCCAGCACCCCAGGGGGGGTGGAGGGTTCACCCCTCCACTTT.

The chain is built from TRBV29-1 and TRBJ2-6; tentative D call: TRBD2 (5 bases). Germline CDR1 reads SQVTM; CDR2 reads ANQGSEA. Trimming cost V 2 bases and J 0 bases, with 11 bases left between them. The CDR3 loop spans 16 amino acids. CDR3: CSVEMRAVSGANVLTF. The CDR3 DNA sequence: TGCAGCGTTGAAATGAGGGCAGTCTCTGGGGCCAACGTCCTGACTTTC.

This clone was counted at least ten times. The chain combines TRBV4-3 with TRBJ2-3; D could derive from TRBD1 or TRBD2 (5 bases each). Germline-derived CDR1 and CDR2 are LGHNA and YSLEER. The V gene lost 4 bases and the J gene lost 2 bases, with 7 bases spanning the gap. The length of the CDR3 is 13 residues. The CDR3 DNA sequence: TGCGCCAGCAGCCCGGGACCCACAGATACGCAGTATTTT. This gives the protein CASSPGPTDTQYF.

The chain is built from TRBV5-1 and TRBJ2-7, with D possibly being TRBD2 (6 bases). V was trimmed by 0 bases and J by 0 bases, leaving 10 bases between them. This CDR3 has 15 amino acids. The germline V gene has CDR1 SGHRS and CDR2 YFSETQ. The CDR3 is CASSLVASVSYEQYF. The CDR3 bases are TGCGCCAGCAGCTTGGTGGCTAGCGTCTCCTACGAGCAGTACTTC.

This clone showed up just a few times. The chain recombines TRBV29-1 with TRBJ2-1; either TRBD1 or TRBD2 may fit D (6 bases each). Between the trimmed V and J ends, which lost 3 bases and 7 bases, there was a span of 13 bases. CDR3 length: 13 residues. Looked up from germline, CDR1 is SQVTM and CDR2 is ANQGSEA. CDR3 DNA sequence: TGCAGCGTTGATAGGAGGGGGAGTAATGAGCAGTTCTTC. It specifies CSVDRRGSNEQFF.

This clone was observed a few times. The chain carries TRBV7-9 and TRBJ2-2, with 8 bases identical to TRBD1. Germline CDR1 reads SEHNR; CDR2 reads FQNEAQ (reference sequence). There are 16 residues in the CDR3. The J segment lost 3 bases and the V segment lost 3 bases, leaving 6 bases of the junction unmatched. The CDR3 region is CASSFLSGGDTGELFF. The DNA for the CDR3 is TGTGCCAGCAGCTTTTTGTCAGGGGGCGACACCGGGGAGCTGTTTTTT.

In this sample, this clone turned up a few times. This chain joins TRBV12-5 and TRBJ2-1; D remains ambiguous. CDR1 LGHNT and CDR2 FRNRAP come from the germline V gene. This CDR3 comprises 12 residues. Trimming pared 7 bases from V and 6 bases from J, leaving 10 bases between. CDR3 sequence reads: CASAGPRNEQFF. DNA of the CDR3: TGTGCTAGTGCCGGTCCCCGCAATGAGCAGTTCTTC. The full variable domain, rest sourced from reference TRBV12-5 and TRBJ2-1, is DARVTQTPRHKVTEMGQEVTMRCQPILGHNTVFWYRQTMMQGLELLAYFRNRAPLDDSGMPKDRFSAEMPDATLATLKIQPSEPRDSAVYFCASAGPRNEQFFGPGTRLTVL.

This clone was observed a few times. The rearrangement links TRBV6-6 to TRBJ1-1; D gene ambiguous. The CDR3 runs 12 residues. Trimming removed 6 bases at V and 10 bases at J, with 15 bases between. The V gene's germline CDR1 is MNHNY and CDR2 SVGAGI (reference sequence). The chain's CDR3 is CASSPGQARAFF. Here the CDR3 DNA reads TGTGCCAGCAGCCCCGGGCAGGCCCGAGCTTTCTTT.

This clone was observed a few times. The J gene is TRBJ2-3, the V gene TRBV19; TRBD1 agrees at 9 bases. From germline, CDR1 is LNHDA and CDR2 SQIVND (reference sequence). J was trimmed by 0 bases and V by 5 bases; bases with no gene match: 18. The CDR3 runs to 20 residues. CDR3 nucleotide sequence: TGTGCCAGTAGTGGATGGACCGGGACAGGGCCTTCTAGAAGCACAGATACGCAGTATTTT. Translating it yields CASSGWTGTGPSRSTDTQYF.